This TCR beta chain came from a study of T cell responses to AZD1222 COVID-19 vaccine. Points from the study as a whole: Sampling captured repertoires only after the peak T cell response.

This clone has more than one count but fewer than ten. Its antigen remains unknown. Germline CDR1 SGHVS, CDR2 FNYEAQ. This CDR3 has 12 amino acids. V lost 5 bases to trimming and J lost 3 bases, with 8 bases between them. Here immunoSEQ multiplex PCR was the method, and the copy in TCRdb shows in-frame clones only, minus some. The sample gives some 52,000 clones, about 87% of which show up once; under 3.5% is in the top ten. The specimen comprised peripheral blood, sampled 28 days after the second AZD1222 dose. The rearrangement uses TRBV7-6 and TRBJ2-7; D is uncertain. The TCR originated in an adult who received the AZD1222 COVID-19 vaccine. The CDR3 spells CASSDDIYEQYF. The CDR3 DNA reads TGTGCCAGCAGCGACGACATCTACGAGCAGTACTTC.